The 6 T cell receptor beta chains reported below all come from one sample, sequenced in a study of beta chain features in type 1 diabetes. Isolated RNA was reverse transcribed in full, so expressed TCRB transcripts were sequenced. Repertoires were generated with immunoSEQ multiplex PCR, while TCRdb's copy carries only in-frame clones and drops some. Here the sample spans approximately 260,000 clones, around 22% being singletons. No antigens are known for them. Study-wide results and caveats: There was a moderate but significant shortening of TCRB CDR3s in all four CD4+ subsets of Type 1 diabetes patients.

Sequences were obtained from naive CD4+ T cells from blood. The receptors originated from a woman aged 25 to 39 with type 1 diabetes.

This clone has only a few counts. This CDR3 is CATSTSRGTEAFF. The CDR3 DNA is TGTGCCACCAGCACCTCTCGGGGCACTGAAGCTTTCTTT. V usage is TRBV15 and J usage is TRBJ1-1; D remains ambiguous. This CDR3 is 13 amino acids long. Deletions cut 4 bases from V and 4 bases from J, with 10 bases between. From germline, CDR1 is LNHNV and CDR2 YYDKDF (reference sequence).

In its sample, this clone was seen a few times. This rearrangement joins TRBV15 to TRBJ2-7, with D tentatively TRBD1 (5 bases). Trimming shortened V by 4 bases and J by 5 bases, and 9 bases separated the two germline ends. Germline V lookup: CDR1 LNHNV, CDR2 YYDKDF (reference sequence). There are 12 residues in the CDR3. The CDR3 protein is CATSTRANEQYF. DNA for the CDR3: TGTGCCACCAGCACCAGGGCTAACGAGCAGTACTTC.

The V call is TRBV7-9, the J call TRBJ1-1; TRBD1 is a possible D gene (6 bases). Germline lookup yields CDR1 SEHNR and CDR2 FQNEAQ (reference sequence). The CDR3 has 15 amino acids. V shed 2 bases and J shed 1 base, with 11 bases lying between them. The CDR3 spells CASSLMRGQNTEAFF. The CDR3 region has the DNA TGTGCCAGCAGCTTAATGCGGGGGCAGAACACTGAAGCTTTCTTT.

For the CDR3, the DNA is TGTGCCAGCTCACCGCTAGCGGATAGCACAGATACGCAGTATTTT. Translated: CASSPLADSTDTQYF. V usage is TRBV18 and J usage is TRBJ2-3; 7 bases match TRBD2. The CDR3 is made up of 15 amino acids. Germline CDR1 reads KGHSH; CDR2 reads LQKENI. The junction had 3 bases not matched to a gene; V was cut back by 3 bases and J by 0 bases.

This chain connects TRBV9 to TRBJ2-5; D is unclear. Deletions cut 3 bases from V and 4 bases from J, with 13 bases between. CDR3 length equals 14 residues. CDR1 is SGDLS, CDR2 YYNGEE, per germline. The CDR3 nucleotides are TGTGCCAGCAGCGCTCCCACCTCCGGAGAGACCCAGTACTTC. It encodes CASSAPTSGETQYF.

V is TRBV7-9 and J is TRBJ2-1; D unresolved. CDR3 length: 16 amino acids. Germline lookup yields CDR1 SEHNR and CDR2 FQNEAQ (reference sequence). V was pared by 1 base and J by 0 bases, with 10 bases between. CDR3 region: CASSLVPHASYNEQFF. The CDR3, as DNA: TGTGCCAGCAGCTTAGTCCCACACGCCTCCTACAATGAGCAGTTCTTC.